Presented here are 27 T cell receptor beta chains from one specimen sequenced in a study of control samples from healthy donors and cancer patients (dated by TCRdb to 2018 to 2020). Library preparation was by the immunoSEQ multiplex PCR assay. TCRdb obtained this table from immuneACCESS and retained in-frame rearrangements with V and J assigned. These tables miss some clones; where compared with another copy, unresolved V genes account for less than half of the shortfall, and the remainder is unexplained. A total of tens of thousands of clones appear in this sample, approximately 87% of them only once. The ten largest clonotypes hold over 45% of the sample. Specimen: blood. All receptors derive from a man between 60 and 75 years old in good health.

This chain connects TRBV4-1 to TRBJ2-1; 15 bases align to TRBD2. The CDR3 contains 16 residues. Germline V CDR1 and CDR2: MGHRA, YSYEKL. The trim removed 0 bases at V and 7 bases at J, leaving 1 base unmatched. The CDR3 reads CASSQDGTSGRNEQFF. In DNA form, the CDR3 reads TGCGCCAGCAGCCAAGACGGGACTAGCGGGAGGAATGAGCAGTTCTTC.

The chain recombines TRBV2 with TRBJ1-5; D possibly corresponds to TRBD1 (5 bases). In germline, CDR1 is SNHLY, CDR2 FYNNEI. V dropped 4 bases and J dropped 1 base, with 8 bases sitting between them. This CDR3 is built from 14 residues. The CDR3 protein is CASSGGNSNQPQHF. CDR3 nucleotide sequence: TGTGCCAGCAGTGGGGGGAACAGCAATCAGCCCCAGCATTTT.

The chain has TRBV5-5 and TRBJ1-5; tentative D call: TRBD1 (5 bases). This CDR3 comprises 19 residues. Deletions cut 2 bases from V and 1 base from J, with 22 bases between. Germline CDR1 SGHKS, CDR2 YYEKEE (reference sequence). CDR3 residues: CASSLGIGGGWGSNQPQHF. Here the CDR3 DNA reads TGTGCCAGCAGCTTAGGTATCGGGGGAGGGTGGGGAAGCAATCAGCCCCAGCATTTT. Complete variable domain (other parts from reference TRBV5-5 and TRBJ1-5): DAGVTQSPTHLIKTRGQQVTLRCSPISGHKSVSWYQQVLGQGPQFIFQYYEKEERGRGNFPDRFSARQFPNYSSELNVNALLLGDSALYLCASSLGIGGGWGSNQPQHFGDGTRLSIL.

This chain uses TRBV27 with TRBJ2-7; D might be TRBD2 (5 bases). Per the germline V gene, CDR1 is MNHEY and CDR2 is SMNVEV (reference sequence). The germline V and J ends were trimmed by 6 bases and 5 bases, with 17 bases remaining between them. The CDR3 runs to 14 residues. This chain's CDR3 is CASRPEVTRNEQYF. CDR3 nucleotides: TGTGCCAGCAGGCCGGAGGTCACTAGGAACGAGCAGTACTTC.

V and J are TRBV2 and TRBJ1-2; tentatively, D is TRBD1 (6 bases). CDR3 size: 14 residues. V was shortened by 1 base and J by 5 bases, with 11 bases between the two germline ends. Germline V gene data show CDR1 as SNHLY and CDR2 as FYNNEI. Here the CDR3 DNA reads TGTGCCAGCAGTGAAGGGGAGGGGGATTATGGCTACACCTTC. Translating gives CASSEGEGDYGYTF.

This chain uses TRBV3-1 (or the pseudogene TRBV3-2) with TRBJ1-1; weak D call: TRBD1 (5 bases). V was clipped by 0 bases and J by 0 bases, with 11 bases between them. The CDR3 covers 16 residues. Germline CDR1 and CDR2: LGHDT and YNNKEL (reference sequence). The CDR3 region is CASSQEGGVVNTEAFF. In DNA form, the CDR3 reads TGTGCCAGCAGCCAAGAGGGGGGGGTTGTGAACACTGAAGCTTTCTTT.

Here the CDR3 DNA reads TGTGCCAGCAGCTTCTCAAGGTTTTCTTCACCCCTCCACTTT. It encodes CASSFSRFSSPLHF. This sequence joins TRBV7-8 and TRBJ1-6; D remains ambiguous. Trimming shortened V by 3 bases and J by 9 bases, and 12 bases separated the two germline ends. CDR1 is SGHVS, CDR2 FQNEAQ, per germline. There are 14 residues in the CDR3.

CDR3 DNA sequence: TGTGCCAGCAGTGAAAGCCAGGGGGCCTACAATGAGCAGTTCTTC. It translates to CASSESQGAYNEQFF. This chain joins TRBV6-1 and TRBJ2-1; 7 nucleotides line up with TRBD1. Germline lookup yields CDR1 MNHNS and CDR2 SASEGT. The V segment lost 2 bases and the J segment 2 bases; nucleotides outside the gene matches: 3. This CDR3 has 15 amino acids.

Only a few counts were recorded for this clone. This chain joins TRBV3-1 (or the pseudogene TRBV3-2) and TRBJ1-1, with TRBD1 identical over 8 bases. The CDR3 extends over 16 amino acids. V dropped 1 base and J dropped 4; count of bases not matched to a gene: 8. The germline V gene encodes CDR1 LGHDT and CDR2 YNNKEL (reference sequence). The CDR3 nucleotides are TGTGCCAGCAGCCAAGGGCTCAGGGGGCGAGGCACTGAAGCTTTCTTT. The encoded protein is CASSQGLRGRGTEAFF.

The sample holds a few counts of this clone. The V and J genes are TRBV11-2 and TRBJ2-7; 7 bases match TRBD1. The CDR3 has 15 amino acids. With V trimmed by 4 bases and J by 4 bases, 10 bases remained unmatched. Germline V lookup: CDR1 SGHAT, CDR2 FQNNGV. The CDR3 here is CASSYPPGQPYEQYF. CDR3 DNA sequence: TGTGCCAGCAGCTATCCGCCGGGACAGCCTTACGAGCAGTACTTC.

Only one count was recorded for this clone. The chain carries TRBV5-1 and TRBJ2-1; 7 bases agree with TRBD2. The CDR3 is made up of 15 amino acids. V shed 0 bases, J shed 2 bases, and the junction held 2 bases outside the gene matches. The germline V gene encodes CDR1 SGHRS and CDR2 YFSETQ. CDR3: CASSLGGSTYNEQFF. The DNA of the CDR3 is TGCGCCAGCAGCTTGGGCGGGAGTACCTACAATGAGCAGTTCTTC.

DNA of the CDR3: TGTGCCAGCCCCGGTCTGGGACAGGGTATAGTGCAAGAAAAACTGTTTTTT. Its protein product is CASPGLGQGIVQEKLFF. The rearrangement joins TRBV28 to TRBJ1-4; TRBD1 agrees at 9 bases. Germline values: CDR1 MDHEN, CDR2 SYDVKM. The CDR3 covers 17 residues. Trimming cost V 8 bases and J 8 bases; bases outside gene matches: 18.

This clone occurred once. The rearrangement uses TRBV5-5 and TRBJ2-3; D remains ambiguous. This CDR3 region has 14 residues. Germline loops: CDR1 SGHKS, CDR2 YYEKEE (reference sequence). The V end lost 0 bases, the J end lost 2 bases, and 7 bases lay between the germline ends. The CDR3 spells CASSLGAATDTQYF. The CDR3 DNA is TGTGCCAGCAGCTTGGGAGCAGCCACAGATACGCAGTATTTT.

The chain uses TRBV30 and TRBJ1-5; weak D call: TRBD1 (5 bases). The CDR3 sequence is 16 residues long. Germline V CDR1 and CDR2: GTSNPN, SVGIG (reference sequence). V was clipped by 2 bases and J by 3 bases, with 17 bases between them. The CDR3 is CAWSPSWGGNNQPQHF. Here the CDR3 DNA reads TGTGCCTGGAGTCCATCCTGGGGGGGGAACAATCAGCCCCAGCATTTT.

CDR3: CASSISLQGPASGYTF. The CDR3 nucleotides are TGTGCCAGCAGCATCAGCCTACAGGGTCCCGCTAGTGGCTACACCTTC. The V call is TRBV7-2, the J call TRBJ1-2; a possible D gene is TRBD1 (6 bases). The germline V and J ends were trimmed by 5 bases and 7 bases, with 23 bases remaining between them. This CDR3 is built from 16 residues. The V gene's germline CDR1 is SGHTA and CDR2 FQGNSA.

This clone was seen more than once but under ten times. The chain carries TRBV20-1 and TRBJ2-7; 10 bases map to TRBD1. Germline trimming cut 3 bases from V and 4 bases from J; bases unmatched to any gene: 6. Germline V lookup: CDR1 DFQATT, CDR2 SNEGSKA (reference sequence). The length of the CDR3 is 14 residues. The DNA for the CDR3 is TGCAGTGCTAGTTTGGGACAGGGGACATACGAGCAGTACTTC. Translated: CSASLGQGTYEQYF.

The J gene is TRBJ2-1, the V gene TRBV5-1; 11 bases map to TRBD2. V lost 0 bases and J lost 10; bases outside the gene matches: 9. This CDR3 has 16 amino acids. In germline, CDR1 is SGHRS, CDR2 YFSETQ. In DNA form, the CDR3 reads TGCGCCAGCAGCTTGGCCTCTTTAGCGGGAGGGCGGGAGCAGTTCTTC. Amino acid sequence: CASSLASLAGGREQFF.

The chain carries TRBV7-2 and TRBJ1-6, with 9 bases lining up with TRBD1. The V and J ends lost 0 bases and 10 bases, in that order; junction bases with no gene match: 7. The CDR3 contains 16 residues. Germline assignment: CDR1 SGHTA and CDR2 FQGNSA. In DNA form, the CDR3 reads TGTGCCAGCAGCTTAGCGGGGACAGGGAGAGAATCACCCCTCCACTTT. It yields the protein CASSLAGTGRESPLHF.

The V call is TRBV28, the J call TRBJ2-7; 13 bases are shared with TRBD2. V trimming: 6 bases; J trimming: 0 bases; junction bases outside the gene matches: 2. Germline V gene lookup returns CDR1 MDHEN and CDR2 SYDVKM. This CDR3 is built from 15 residues. CDR3 in amino acids: CASRRTSGSSYEQYF. CDR3 nucleotides: TGTGCCAGCAGACGGACTAGCGGGAGCTCCTACGAGCAGTACTTC.

The chain recombines TRBV5-1 with TRBJ2-5; D ambiguous. Germline V gives CDR1 SGHRS, CDR2 YFSETQ. The CDR3 runs 14 residues. Deletions cut 4 bases from V and 3 bases from J, with 13 bases between. This CDR3 reads CASSASWEKETQYF. In nucleotides, the CDR3 is TGCGCCAGCAGCGCTTCTTGGGAAAAAGAGACCCAGTACTTC.

The chain has TRBV28 and TRBJ1-1, with D unclear. V lost 5 bases and J 1 base, leaving 5 bases between the germline ends. The V gene's germline CDR1 is MDHEN and CDR2 SYDVKM. The CDR3 has 12 residues. DNA for the CDR3: TGTGCCAGCAGTGATAGGAACACTGAAGCTTTCTTT. It specifies CASSDRNTEAFF. Together with reference TRBV28 and TRBJ1-1, the CDR3 gives the full variable domain: DVKVTQSSRYLVKRTGEKVFLECVQDMDHENMFWYRQDPGLGLRLIYFSYDVKMKEKGDIPEGYSVSREKKERFSLILESASTNQTSMYLCASSDRNTEAFFGQGTRLTVV.

The chain joins TRBV19 to TRBJ2-4; no firm D call. The V end lost 3 bases, the J end lost 0 bases, and 12 bases lay between the germline ends. CDR1 is LNHDA and CDR2 is SQIVND in the germline V gene (reference sequence). CDR3 size: 16 residues. DNA for the CDR3: TGTGCCAGTAGTATTCAGGCCCCGGGAGCCAAAAACATTCAGTACTTC. It translates to CASSIQAPGAKNIQYF.

This clone showed up just once. The chain couples TRBV7-6 to TRBJ2-1, with D perhaps matching TRBD2 (5 bases). CDR1 and CDR2 (germline): SGHVS, FNYEAQ. CDR3 length: 15 residues. The V end was cut by 5 bases, the J end by 6 bases, with 17 bases between. The CDR3 region has the DNA TGTGCCAGCAGCCGCTACCCCCTAGCAACCAATGAGCAGTTCTTC. Amino acid sequence: CASSRYPLATNEQFF.

This clone was seen once. The chain combines TRBV10-2 with TRBJ2-7, with D unresolved. Germline-derived CDR1 and CDR2 are WSHSY and SAAADI. The CDR3 length is 13 residues. V was shortened by 0 bases and J by 4 bases, with 7 bases between the two germline ends. CDR3 nucleotide sequence: TGCGCCAGCAGTGAGTCGGAATCATACGAGCAGTACTTC. This codes for CASSESESYEQYF.

The sample holds one count of this clone. The rearrangement joins TRBV11-2 to TRBJ1-6, with 9 bases matching TRBD1. Per germline, CDR1 SGHAT and CDR2 FQNNGV. The CDR3 totals 16 residues. J was trimmed by 4 bases and V by 3 bases; bases with no gene match: 4. The CDR3 DNA follows: TGTGCCAGCAGCTTGGGGACAGGGTTTTATAATTCACCCCTCCACTTT. Protein product: CASSLGTGFYNSPLHF.

V gene TRBV7-3 combines with J gene TRBJ2-2, with 14 bases fitting TRBD2. The germline V gene has CDR1 SGHTA and CDR2 FQGTGA. Trimming cost V 5 bases and J 0 bases; bases outside gene matches: 11. The CDR3 has 20 residues. The chain's CDR3 is CASSQGTSGRVVPNTGELFF. The DNA of the CDR3 is TGTGCCAGCAGCCAAGGGACTAGCGGGAGAGTAGTTCCGAACACCGGGGAGCTGTTTTTT.

The V and J genes are TRBV11-2 and TRBJ1-3, with D hard to call. This CDR3 is built from 14 residues. V was pared by 1 base and J by 6 bases, with 10 bases between. The germline V gene has CDR1 SGHAT and CDR2 FQNNGV. CDR3 DNA: TGTGCCAGCAGCTTAGGTAGCTCCCAAAACACCATATATTTT. This encodes CASSLGSSQNTIYF.